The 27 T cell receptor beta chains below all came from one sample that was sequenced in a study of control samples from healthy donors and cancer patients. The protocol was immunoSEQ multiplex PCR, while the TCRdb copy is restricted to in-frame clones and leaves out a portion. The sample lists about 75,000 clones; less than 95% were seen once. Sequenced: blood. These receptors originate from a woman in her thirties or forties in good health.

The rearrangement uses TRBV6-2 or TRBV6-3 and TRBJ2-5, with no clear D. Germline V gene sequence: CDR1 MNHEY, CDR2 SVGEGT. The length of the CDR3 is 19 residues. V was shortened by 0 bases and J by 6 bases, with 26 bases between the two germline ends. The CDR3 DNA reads TGTGCCAGCAGTTACTCGTTTTTAGGTACAATAAGTGAAAGGAAGACCCAGTACTTC. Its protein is CASSYSFLGTISERKTQYF.

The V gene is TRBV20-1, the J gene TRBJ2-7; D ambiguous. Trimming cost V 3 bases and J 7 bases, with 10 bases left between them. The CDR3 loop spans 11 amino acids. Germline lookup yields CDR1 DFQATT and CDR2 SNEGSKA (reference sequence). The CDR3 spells CSARTNAEQYF. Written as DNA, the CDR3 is TGCAGTGCTAGGACCAACGCAGAGCAGTACTTC.

CDR3 nucleotides: TGTGCCAGCAGTGAGTCCGATAGCAATCAGCCCCAGCATTTT. It specifies CASSESDSNQPQHF. The V and J genes are TRBV6-4 and TRBJ1-5; D remains ambiguous. The CDR3 totals 14 residues. CDR1 is MRHNA, CDR2 SNTAGT, per germline. The V and J ends lost 3 bases and 0 bases respectively, with 6 bases between them.

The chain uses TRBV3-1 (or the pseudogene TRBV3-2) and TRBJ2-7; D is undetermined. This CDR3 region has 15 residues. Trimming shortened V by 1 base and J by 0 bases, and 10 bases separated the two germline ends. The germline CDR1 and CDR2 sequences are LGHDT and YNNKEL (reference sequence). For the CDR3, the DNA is TGTGCCAGCAGCCAAGTTGTACTATCCTCCTACGAGCAGTACTTC. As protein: CASSQVVLSSYEQYF.

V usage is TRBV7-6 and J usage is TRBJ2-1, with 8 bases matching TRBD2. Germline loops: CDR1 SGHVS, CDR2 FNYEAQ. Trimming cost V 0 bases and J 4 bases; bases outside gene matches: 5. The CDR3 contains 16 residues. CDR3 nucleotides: TGTGCCAGCAGCTTAGCTCGGGGGGGACCATACAATGAGCAGTTCTTC. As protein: CASSLARGGPYNEQFF. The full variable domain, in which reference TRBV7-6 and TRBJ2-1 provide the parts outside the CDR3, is GAGVSQSPRYKVTKRGQDVALRCDPISGHVSLYWYRQALGQGPEFLTYFNYEAQQDKSGLPNDRFSAERPEGSISTLTIQRTEQRDSAMYRCASSLARGGPYNEQFFGPGTRLTVL.

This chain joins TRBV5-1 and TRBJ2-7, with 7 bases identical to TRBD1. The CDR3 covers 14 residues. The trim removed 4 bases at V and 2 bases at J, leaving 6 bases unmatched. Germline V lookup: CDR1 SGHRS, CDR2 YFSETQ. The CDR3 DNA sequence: TGCGCCAGCAGCCAACAGGGGTCCGCCTACGAGCAGTACTTC. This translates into CASSQQGSAYEQYF. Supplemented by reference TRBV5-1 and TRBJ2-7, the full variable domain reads KAGVTQTPRYLIKTRGQQVTLSCSPISGHRSVSWYQQTPGQGLQFLFEYFSETQRNKGNFPGRFSGRQFSNSRSEMNVSTLELGDSALYLCASSQQGSAYEQYFGPGTRLTVT.

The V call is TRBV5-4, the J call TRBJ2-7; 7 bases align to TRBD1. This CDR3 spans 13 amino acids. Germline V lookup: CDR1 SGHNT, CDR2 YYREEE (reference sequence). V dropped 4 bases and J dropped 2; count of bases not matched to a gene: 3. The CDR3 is CASSDRVAYEQYF. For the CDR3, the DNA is TGTGCCAGCAGCGACAGGGTGGCCTACGAGCAGTACTTC.

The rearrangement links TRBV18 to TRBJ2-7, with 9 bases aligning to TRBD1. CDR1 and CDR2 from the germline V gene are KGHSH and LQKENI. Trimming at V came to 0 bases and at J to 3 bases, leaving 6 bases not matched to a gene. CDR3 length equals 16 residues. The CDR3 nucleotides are TGTGCCAGCTCACCACCAGGGACAGGGTTTATCTACGAGCAGTACTTC. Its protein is CASSPPGTGFIYEQYF.

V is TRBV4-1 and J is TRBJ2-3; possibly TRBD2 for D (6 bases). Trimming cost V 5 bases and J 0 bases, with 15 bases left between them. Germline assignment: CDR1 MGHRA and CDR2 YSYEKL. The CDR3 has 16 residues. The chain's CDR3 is CASSYRNSGSTDTQYF. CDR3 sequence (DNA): TGCGCCAGCAGCTACCGTAATAGCGGAAGCACAGATACGCAGTATTTT.

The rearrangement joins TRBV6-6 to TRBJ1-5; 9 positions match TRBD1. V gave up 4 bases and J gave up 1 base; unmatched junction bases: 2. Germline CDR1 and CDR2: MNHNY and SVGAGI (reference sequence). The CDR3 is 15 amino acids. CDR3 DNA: TGTGCCAGCAGTTCAGGGACAGGGAGCAATCAGCCCCAGCATTTT. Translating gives CASSSGTGSNQPQHF.

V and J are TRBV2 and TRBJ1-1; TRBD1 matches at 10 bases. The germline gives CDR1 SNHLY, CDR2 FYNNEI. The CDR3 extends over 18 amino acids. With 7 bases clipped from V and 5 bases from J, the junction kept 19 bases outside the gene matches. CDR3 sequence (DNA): TGTGCCAGCACCAATCCCGGGGGGGGACAGGGGAAGGCGACTGAAGCTTTCTTT. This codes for CASTNPGGGQGKATEAFF.

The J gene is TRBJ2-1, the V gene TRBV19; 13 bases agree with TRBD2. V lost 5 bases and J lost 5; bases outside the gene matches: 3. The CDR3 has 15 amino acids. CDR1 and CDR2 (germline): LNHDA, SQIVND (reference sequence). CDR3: CASSVGLAGDNEQFF. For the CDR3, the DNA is TGTGCCAGTAGTGTCGGACTAGCGGGAGACAATGAGCAGTTCTTC.

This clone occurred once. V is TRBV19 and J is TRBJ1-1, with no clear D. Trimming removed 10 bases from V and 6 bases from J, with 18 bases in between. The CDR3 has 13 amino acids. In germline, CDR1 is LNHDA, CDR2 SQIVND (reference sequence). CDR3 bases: TGTGCCACCCTCGGCCCGGGTTTCGCTGAAGCTTTCTTT. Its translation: CATLGPGFAEAFF.

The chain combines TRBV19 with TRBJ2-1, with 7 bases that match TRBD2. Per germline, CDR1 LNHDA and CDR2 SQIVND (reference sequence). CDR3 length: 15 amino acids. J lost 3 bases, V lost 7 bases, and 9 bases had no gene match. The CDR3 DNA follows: TGTGCCAGTACTTCTAGCGGTCTCGGCTACAATGAGCAGTTCTTC. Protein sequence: CASTSSGLGYNEQFF.

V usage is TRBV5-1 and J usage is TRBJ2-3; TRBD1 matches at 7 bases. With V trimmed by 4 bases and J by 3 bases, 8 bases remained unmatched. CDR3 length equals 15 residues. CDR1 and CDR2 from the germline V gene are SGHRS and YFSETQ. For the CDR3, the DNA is TGCGCCAGCAGCAGGACAGGTGTGGGAACAGATACGCAGTATTTT. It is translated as CASSRTGVGTDTQYF.

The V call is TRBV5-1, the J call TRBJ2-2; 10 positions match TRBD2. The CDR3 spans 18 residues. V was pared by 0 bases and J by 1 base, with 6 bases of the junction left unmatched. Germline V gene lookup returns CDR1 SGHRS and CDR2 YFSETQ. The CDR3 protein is CASSLASSGGVNTGELFF. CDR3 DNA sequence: TGCGCCAGCAGCTTGGCTTCAAGCGGGGGGGTGAACACCGGGGAGCTGTTTTTT.

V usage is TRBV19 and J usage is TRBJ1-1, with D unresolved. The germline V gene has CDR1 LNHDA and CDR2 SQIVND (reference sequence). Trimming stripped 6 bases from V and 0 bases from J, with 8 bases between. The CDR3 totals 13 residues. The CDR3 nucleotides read TGTGCCAGTAGCTTTTATATGAACACTGAAGCTTTCTTT. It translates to CASSFYMNTEAFF.

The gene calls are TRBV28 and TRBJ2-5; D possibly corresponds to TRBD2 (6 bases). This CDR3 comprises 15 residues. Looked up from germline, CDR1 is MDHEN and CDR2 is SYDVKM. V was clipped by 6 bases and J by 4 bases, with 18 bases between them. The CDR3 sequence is CASSRRGLGGETQYF. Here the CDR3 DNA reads TGTGCCAGCAGCCGCCGGGGACTGGGGGGAGAGACCCAGTACTTC. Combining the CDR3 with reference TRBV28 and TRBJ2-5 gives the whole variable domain DVKVTQSSRYLVKRTGEKVFLECVQDMDHENMFWYRQDPGLGLRLIYFSYDVKMKEKGDIPEGYSVSREKKERFSLILESASTNQTSMYLCASSRRGLGGETQYFGPGTRLLVL.

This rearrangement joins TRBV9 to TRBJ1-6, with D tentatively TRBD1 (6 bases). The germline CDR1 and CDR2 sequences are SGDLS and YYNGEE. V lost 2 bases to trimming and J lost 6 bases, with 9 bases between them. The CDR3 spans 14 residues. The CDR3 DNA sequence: TGTGCCAGCAGCGTTCAGGGGTCTAATTCACCCCTCCACTTT. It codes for CASSVQGSNSPLHF.

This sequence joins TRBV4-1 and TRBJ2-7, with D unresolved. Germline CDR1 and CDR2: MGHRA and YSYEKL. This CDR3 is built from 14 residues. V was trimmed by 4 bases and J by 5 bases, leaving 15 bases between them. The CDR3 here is CASSRQEGPNEQYF. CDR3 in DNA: TGCGCCAGCAGCCGGCAGGAAGGGCCCAACGAGCAGTACTTC.

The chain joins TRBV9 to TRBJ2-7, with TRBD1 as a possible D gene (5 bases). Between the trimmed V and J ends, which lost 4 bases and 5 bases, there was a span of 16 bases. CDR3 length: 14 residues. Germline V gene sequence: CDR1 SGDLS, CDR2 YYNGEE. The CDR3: CASSISQGNHEQYF. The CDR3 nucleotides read TGTGCCAGCAGCATTTCCCAGGGAAACCACGAGCAGTACTTC.

The CDR3 DNA follows: TGTGCCAGCAGGGGCTTGAGCAATCAGCCCCAGCATTTT. Its translation: CASRGLSNQPQHF. The V call is TRBV2, the J call TRBJ1-5; D ambiguous. V was cut by 6 bases and J by 1 base, with 7 bases left in between. This CDR3 comprises 13 residues. Germline V gene data show CDR1 as SNHLY and CDR2 as FYNNEI. The full variable domain, in which reference TRBV2 and TRBJ1-5 provide the parts outside the CDR3, is EPEVTQTPSHQVTQMGQEVILRCVPISNHLYFYWYRQILGQKVEFLVSFYNNEISEKSEIFDDQFSVERPDGSNFTLKIRSTKLEDSAMYFCASRGLSNQPQHFGDGTRLSIL.

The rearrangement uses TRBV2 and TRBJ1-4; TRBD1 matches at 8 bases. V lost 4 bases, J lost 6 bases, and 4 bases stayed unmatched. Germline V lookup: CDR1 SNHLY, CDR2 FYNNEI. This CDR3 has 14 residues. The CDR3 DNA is TGTGCCAGCAGTGGTCAGGGGGCGCATGAAAAACTGTTTTTT. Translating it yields CASSGQGAHEKLFF.

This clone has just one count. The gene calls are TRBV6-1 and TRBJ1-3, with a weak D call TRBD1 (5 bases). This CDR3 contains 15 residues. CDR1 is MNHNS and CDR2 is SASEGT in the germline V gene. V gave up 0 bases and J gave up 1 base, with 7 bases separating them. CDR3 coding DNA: TGTGCCAGCAGTGAAGCGGGGGGGTCTGGAAACACCATATATTTT. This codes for CASSEAGGSGNTIYF.

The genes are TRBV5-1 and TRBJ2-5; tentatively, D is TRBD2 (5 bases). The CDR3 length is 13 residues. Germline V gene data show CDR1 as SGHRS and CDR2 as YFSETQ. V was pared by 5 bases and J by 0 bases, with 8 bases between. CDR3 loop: CASRVGDQETQYF. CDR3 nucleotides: TGCGCCAGCAGGGTGGGAGACCAAGAGACCCAGTACTTC.

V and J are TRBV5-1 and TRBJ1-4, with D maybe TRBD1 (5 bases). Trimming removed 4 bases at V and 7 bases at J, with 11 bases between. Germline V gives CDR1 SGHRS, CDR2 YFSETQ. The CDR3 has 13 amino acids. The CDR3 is CASSGTGVEKLFF. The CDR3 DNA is TGCGCCAGCAGCGGGACGGGAGTTGAAAAACTGTTTTTT.

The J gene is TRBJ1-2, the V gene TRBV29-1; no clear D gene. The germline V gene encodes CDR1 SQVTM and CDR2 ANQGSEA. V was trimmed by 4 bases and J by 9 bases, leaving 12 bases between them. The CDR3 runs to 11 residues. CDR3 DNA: TGCAGCGTTGGCCCCGGTGTTTGCTACACCTTC. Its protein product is CSVGPGVCYTF.